The present TCR beta chain was sequenced within a study of T cells in Graves' hyperthyroidism and ophthalmopathy. Germline CDR1 MGHRA, CDR2 YSYEKL. CDR3 length equals 14 residues. Trimming removed 2 bases from V and 15 bases from J; junction bases left unmatched: 13. RNA transcripts gave rise to amplified TCR beta CDR3 regions. TCR CDR3 underwent first-round RT-PCR with the HTBI primer set. Via MiXCR, TCRdb re-called the multiplex PCR reads, giving one row per CDR3 protein. Here the sample spans some 460,000 distinct CDR3 sequences, 15% to 19% being singletons. This chain joins TRBV4-1 and TRBJ2-1; 7 bases line up with TRBD1. Sample: blood. This clonotype originated in a woman between 18 and 30 years old with Graves' hyperthyroidism. The CDR3 spells CASSQYSGGSFRFF. CDR3 sequence (DNA): TGCGCCAGCAGCCAATACTCAGGGGGATCCTTTCGGTTCTTC.